The source of this T cell receptor (beta chain) is a study of CD8 T cells in Susac syndrome. Study summary: Sequencing included Susac syndrome patients, roughly six of them with active disease and under 10 in remission.

V was pared by 5 bases and J by 7 bases, with 17 bases between. Germline V gene data show CDR1 as KGHSH and CDR2 as LQKENI. This CDR3 region has 15 residues. RNA in amounts of roughly 0.5 to 1 ug was reverse transcribed with random hexamers. TCRdb independently ran MiXCR on the immunoSEQ multiplex PCR reads; one entry per CDR3 protein. This sample yields tens of thousands of distinct CDR3 sequences, of which 93% are seen a single time; roughly 0.15% belongs to the top ten. The sequence came from a human donor with Susac syndrome. Sequencing was carried out using CD4+ T cells from PBMCs. The V and J genes are TRBV18 and TRBJ1-4, with D possibly matching TRBD1 (6 bases). The CDR3 DNA is TGTGCCAGCTCATCTTCCAGGGGAACCGGTGAAAAACTGTTTTTT. It translates to CASSSSRGTGEKLFF.